This is a list of T cell receptor beta chains from one sample in a study of shared clonotypes between healthy human individuals. This table comes from immunoSEQ multiplex PCR, and its TCRdb copy is limited to in-frame clones, with some not included. The sample consists of millions of clones, around 90% of them appearing once. The sample was naive CD4+ T cells sorted from blood. The source of these receptors is a man younger than 30 in good health. CDR3s include the opening cysteine and the closing phenylalanine or tryptophan. A D gene is named only where the DNA matches it firmly. Only part of the rows carry a size: once, few, many, or a class if the clone is expanded.

-	TRBV10-3	TRBJ1-2	-	CAISQSPNYGYTF	TGTGCCATCAGTCAGAGCCCTAACTATGGCTACACCTTC
-	TRBV6-1	TRBJ2-7	-	CASSGGQRYEQYF	TGTGCCAGCAGTGGCGGCCAACGCTACGAGCAGTACTTC
-	TRBV6-5	TRBJ2-2	-	CASSRREGRTGELFF	TGTGCCAGCAGTCGCCGCGAAGGGCGGACCGGGGAGCTGTTTTTT
-	TRBV29-1	TRBJ2-7	-	CSALNGGVSYEQYF	TGCAGCGCTCTTAACGGGGGTGTCTCCTACGAGCAGTACTTC
-	TRBV6-1	TRBJ2-7	TRBD1	CASRGTGAYEQYF	TGTGCCAGCAGGGGGACAGGAGCCTACGAGCAGTACTTC
-	TRBV7-8	TRBJ1-1	-	CASSLVKGGTEAFF	TGTGCCAGCAGCTTAGTGAAAGGGGGGACTGAAGCTTTCTTT
-	TRBV12-5	TRBJ2-5	TRBD1	CASGSGTGLGQETQYF	TGTGCTAGTGGTTCGGGGACAGGGCTCGGGCAAGAGACCCAGTACTTC
-	TRBV10-3	TRBJ2-7	TRBD2	CAMGLATNSEQYF	TGTGCCATGGGACTAGCGACTAATTCCGAGCAGTACTTC
-	TRBV6-5	TRBJ2-7	-	CASSSVAGNEQYF	TGTGCCAGCAGTTCCGTGGCGGGGAACGAGCAGTACTTC
-	TRBV6-5	TRBJ2-3	-	CASNPFGASTDTQYF	TGTGCCAGCAACCCGTTCGGTGCTAGCACAGATACGCAGTATTTT
-	TRBV5-6	TRBJ1-1	-	CASRGTGPTFLGDTEAFF	TGTGCCAGCAGGGGGACCGGGCCTACTTTTCTGGGGGACACTGAAGCTTTCTTT
-	TRBV27	TRBJ2-2	-	CASRNRAMLGTGELFF	TGTGCCAGCAGAAATAGGGCGATGCTGGGGACCGGGGAGCTGTTTTTT
-	TRBV6-5	TRBJ2-7	TRBD1	CASSYDATGSYEQYF	TGTGCCAGCAGTTACGATGCGACAGGGTCCTACGAGCAGTACTTC
-	TRBV5-1	TRBJ2-1	-	CASSLETGASSYNEQFF	TGCGCCAGCAGCTTGGAGACGGGGGCGAGCTCCTACAATGAGCAGTTCTTC
-	TRBV6-1	TRBJ1-5	-	CASRTVEVSNQPQHF	TGTGCCAGCCGGACAGTGGAGGTGAGCAATCAGCCCCAGCATTTT
few	TRBV9	TRBJ1-1	TRBD1	CASSARQGHTEAFF	TGTGCCAGCAGCGCCCGACAGGGACACACTGAAGCTTTCTTT
-	TRBV6-5	TRBJ1-3	-	CASSFRRGISGNTIYF	TGTGCCAGCAGTTTCCGACGGGGAATCTCTGGAAACACCATATATTTT
-	TRBV5-4	TRBJ1-1	-	CASSLVSQWNTEAFF	TGTGCCAGCAGCTTGGTCAGTCAGTGGAACACTGAAGCTTTCTTT
-	TRBV9	TRBJ2-1	TRBD2	CASSSRTSPYNEQFF	TGTGCCAGCAGCTCCCGGACTAGCCCCTACAATGAGCAGTTCTTC
-	TRBV11-1	TRBJ2-5	TRBD1	CASSPGTVQETQYF	TGTGCCAGCAGTCCCGGGACAGTCCAAGAGACCCAGTACTTC
few	TRBV20-1	TRBJ2-5	-	CSATEETQYF	TGCAGTGCTACAGAAGAGACCCAGTACTTC
-	TRBV5-1	TRBJ2-3	-	CASSLATGGTDTQYF	TGCGCCAGCAGCTTGGCAACGGGAGGCACAGATACGCAGTATTTT
once	TRBV18	TRBJ2-2	TRBD1	CASSSGQAYTGELFF	TGTGCCAGCTCATCGGGACAGGCTTACACCGGGGAGCTGTTTTTT
-	TRBV5-4	TRBJ2-5	TRBD1	CASSLARQGAGETQYF	TGTGCCAGCAGCTTGGCTAGACAGGGGGCGGGAGAGACCCAGTACTTC
-	TRBV9	TRBJ2-7	-	CASSPHTWDYEQYF	TGTGCCAGCAGCCCACACACGTGGGACTACGAGCAGTACTTC
-	TRBV5-1	TRBJ2-7	TRBD1	CASSSRDRDLEQYF	TGCGCCAGCAGCTCCCGGGACAGGGACCTCGAGCAGTACTTC
-	TRBV7-2	TRBJ2-1	TRBD2	CASSPRGGNYNEQFF	TGTGCCAGCAGCCCACGGGGGGGCAACTACAATGAGCAGTTCTTC
-	TRBV5-1	TRBJ1-2	TRBD1	CASSAQGAEGYTF	TGCGCCAGCAGTGCCCAGGGGGCTGAGGGCTACACCTTC
-	TRBV28	TRBJ1-5	TRBD1	CASSLTGVHQPQHF	TGTGCCAGCAGTTTGACAGGGGTCCACCAGCCCCAGCATTTT
-	TRBV7-9	TRBJ2-7	-	CASSHRAGEQYF	TGTGCCAGCAGCCACCGTGCGGGCGAGCAGTACTTC
-	TRBV4-1	TRBJ2-5	-	CASSRGPQETQYF	TGCGCCAGCAGCCGAGGACCACAAGAGACCCAGTACTTC
-	TRBV11-2	TRBJ2-5	TRBD1	CASSFGRGETQYF	TGTGCCAGCAGCTTTGGCAGGGGGGAGACCCAGTACTTC
-	TRBV2	TRBJ2-1	TRBD1	CASSEGTGLNEQFF	TGTGCCAGCAGTGAGGGGACAGGGTTGAATGAGCAGTTCTTC
-	TRBV2	TRBJ2-7	TRBD1	CASSEGRQGAREQYF	TGTGCCAGCAGTGAAGGTCGGCAGGGGGCGAGGGAGCAGTACTTC
-	TRBV19	TRBJ1-1	TRBD1	CASSMAPGQGESFF	TGTGCCAGTAGTATGGCACCCGGACAGGGAGAATCTTTCTTT
-	TRBV2	TRBJ2-7	-	CASSEEVGNSYEQYF	TGTGCCAGCAGTGAGGAAGTGGGGAACTCCTACGAGCAGTACTTC
-	TRBV9	TRBJ2-2	-	CASSVTGQGTGELFF	TGTGCCAGCAGCGTAACGGGACAAGGCACCGGGGAGCTGTTTTTT
-	TRBV28	TRBJ2-5	TRBD1	CASRLPPGQGGGETQYF	TGTGCCAGCAGACTGCCCCCGGGACAGGGTGGGGGAGAGACCCAGTACTTC
-	TRBV18	TRBJ2-2	TRBD1	CASSGQGALNTGELFF	TGTGCCAGCTCGGGACAGGGGGCGCTGAACACCGGGGAGCTGTTTTTT
-	TRBV4-1	TRBJ2-7	TRBD2	CASSPTLTSGSGYEQYF	TGCGCCAGCAGCCCTACCCTCACTAGCGGGAGTGGATACGAGCAGTACTTC
-	TRBV5-1	TRBJ2-6	-	CASSLDGRASGANVLTF	TGCGCCAGCAGCTTGGACGGCCGAGCCTCTGGGGCCAACGTCCTGACTTTC
-	TRBV5-4	TRBJ1-4	-	CASSERPGPTNEKLFF	TGTGCCAGCAGCGAGAGACCGGGACCGACTAATGAAAAACTGTTTTTT
-	TRBV6-1	TRBJ1-2	-	CASSRSGDYGYTF	TGTGCCAGCAGCCGCTCAGGGGACTATGGCTACACCTTC
-	TRBV10-3	TRBJ1-5	-	CAISRTESTNQPQHF	TGTGCCATCAGTCGGACCGAGAGCACGAATCAGCCCCAGCATTTT
-	TRBV28	TRBJ1-2	-	CASSLFSAPYGYTF	TGTGCCAGCAGTTTATTCTCAGCGCCCTATGGCTACACCTTC
-	TRBV19	TRBJ1-2	TRBD1	CASSIFGTGTNYGYTF	TGTGCCAGTAGTATATTCGGGACAGGTACTAACTATGGCTACACCTTC
-	TRBV21-1	TRBJ2-7	-	CASSKGPDFYEQYF	TGTGCCAGCAGCAAAGGGCCGGACTTCTACGAGCAGTACTTC
few	TRBV6-5	TRBJ1-5	TRBD1	CASSRTGLSNQPQHF	TGTGCCAGCAGTCGGACAGGGCTTAGCAATCAGCCCCAGCATTTT
-	TRBV5-1	TRBJ2-3	-	CASSSQGGSTDTQYF	TGCGCCAGCAGCTCGCAGGGGGGAAGCACAGATACGCAGTATTTT
-	TRBV5-4	TRBJ2-5	-	CASSLAGGQETQYF	TGTGCCAGCAGCTTGGCCGGGGGGCAGGAGACCCAGTACTTC
-	TRBV11-3	TRBJ1-2	-	CASSLGGYGYTF	TGTGCCAGCAGCTTGGGGGGCTATGGCTACACCTTC